The text below deals with one T cell receptor beta chain. Its antigen is undetermined. Profiling that covered TCR beta VDJ and CDR3 relied on genomic DNA as its template. Via MiXCR, TCRdb re-called the reads, giving one row per CDR3 protein. The sample holds about 190,000 distinct CDR3 sequences, about half seen once. This sample was taken from a study of CD8+CD57+ T cells in acquired aplastic anemia. Regarding the study as a whole: Patients and controls had in common twenty-nine CD8+ CDR3 sequences.

The CDR3 covers 14 residues. The ends were cut back, 0 bases at V and 2 bases at J, with 8 bases in the middle. Germline V lookup: CDR1 MNHEY, CDR2 SVGAGI. Material: sorted CD4+, CD8+, or CD8+CD57+ T cells (not recorded which) from PBMCs. This chain links TRBV6-5 with TRBJ2-7; D gene uncertain. The receptor was isolated from a human donor in good health, serving as a control. The CDR3 protein is CASSYSQITYEQYF. The CDR3 DNA sequence: TGTGCCAGCAGTTACTCACAAATAACCTACGAGCAGTACTTC.